The clone carrying this TCR beta chain was seen more than once but under ten times. Its antigen is still unknown. Amplification used 60 Vbeta primers and 13 Jbeta primers. Some clones are missing from TCRdb's copy, which holds only in-frame ones; the method was immunoSEQ multiplex PCR. The profile shows 100,000 to 150,000 clones, over 70% of them singletons. The data belong to a study of cytomegalovirus exposure and HLA in healthy donors. About the study: For the approximately 400 genotyped donors, approximately 82% fell within the Caucasian-associated ancestry cluster.

Study-level points and caveats: A later analysis by the authors found several of the most significant clusters apparently linked to common viral pathogens.

V shed 8 bases, J shed 0 bases, and the junction held 14 bases outside the gene matches. From germline, CDR1 is MDHEN and CDR2 SYDVKM. This CDR3 comprises 18 residues. The sample comprised PBMCs. V usage is TRBV28 and J usage is TRBJ2-7; 12 bases fit TRBD2. The clonotype was recovered from a woman in her fifties or sixties in good health and CMV-seronegative. CDR3 nucleotide sequence: TGTGCCAGCCCACCCCCGGGACTAGCGGGTTTTAGCTCCTACGAGCAGTACTTC. The encoded protein is CASPPPGLAGFSSYEQYF. The variable domain in full, completed from reference TRBV28 and TRBJ2-7, reads DVKVTQSSRYLVKRTGEKVFLECVQDMDHENMFWYRQDPGLGLRLIYFSYDVKMKEKGDIPEGYSVSREKKERFSLILESASTNQTSMYLCASPPPGLAGFSSYEQYFGPGTRLTVT.